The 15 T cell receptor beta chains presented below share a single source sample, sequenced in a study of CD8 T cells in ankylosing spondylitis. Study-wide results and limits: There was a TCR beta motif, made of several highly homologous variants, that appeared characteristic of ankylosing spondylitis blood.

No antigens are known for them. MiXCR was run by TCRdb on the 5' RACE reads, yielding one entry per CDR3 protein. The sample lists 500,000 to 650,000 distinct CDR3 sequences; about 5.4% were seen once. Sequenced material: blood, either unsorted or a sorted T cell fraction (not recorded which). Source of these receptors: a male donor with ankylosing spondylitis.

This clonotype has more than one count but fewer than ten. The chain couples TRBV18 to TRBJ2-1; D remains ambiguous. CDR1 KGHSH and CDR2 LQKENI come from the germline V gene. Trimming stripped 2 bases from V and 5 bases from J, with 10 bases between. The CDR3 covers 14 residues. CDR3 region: CASSPTDPNNEQFF. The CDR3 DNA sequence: TGTGCCAGCTCACCAACGGACCCCAACAATGAGCAGTTCTTC.

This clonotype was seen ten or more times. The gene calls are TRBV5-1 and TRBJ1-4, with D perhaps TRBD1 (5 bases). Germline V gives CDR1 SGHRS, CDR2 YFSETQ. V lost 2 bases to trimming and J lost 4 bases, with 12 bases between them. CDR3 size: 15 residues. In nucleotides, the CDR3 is TGCGCCAGCAGCTTAGGGTTAGGGGATAATGAAAAACTGTTTTTT. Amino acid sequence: CASSLGLGDNEKLFF.

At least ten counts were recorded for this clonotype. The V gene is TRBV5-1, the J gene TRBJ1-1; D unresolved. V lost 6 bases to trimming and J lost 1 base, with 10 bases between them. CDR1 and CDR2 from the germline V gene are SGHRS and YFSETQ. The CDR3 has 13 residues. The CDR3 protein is CASTQPGNTEAFF. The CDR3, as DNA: TGCGCCAGCACCCAACCGGGGAACACTGAAGCTTTCTTT. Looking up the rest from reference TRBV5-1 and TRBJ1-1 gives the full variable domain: KAGVTQTPRYLIKTRGQQVTLSCSPISGHRSVSWYQQTPGQGLQFLFEYFSETQRNKGNFPGRFSGRQFSNSRSEMNVSTLELGDSALYLCASTQPGNTEAFFGQGTRLTVV.

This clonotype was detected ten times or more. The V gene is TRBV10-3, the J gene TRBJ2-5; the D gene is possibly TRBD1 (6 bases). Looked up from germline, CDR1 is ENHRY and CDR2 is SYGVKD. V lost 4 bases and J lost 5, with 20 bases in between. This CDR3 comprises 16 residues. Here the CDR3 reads CAISGRTDTSPETQYF. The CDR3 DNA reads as TGTGCCATCAGTGGCCGGACAGACACGAGCCCCGAGACCCAGTACTTC.

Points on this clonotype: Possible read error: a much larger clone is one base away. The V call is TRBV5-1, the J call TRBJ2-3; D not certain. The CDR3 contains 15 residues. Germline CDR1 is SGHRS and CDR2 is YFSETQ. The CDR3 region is CVSSLRPTSTDTQYF. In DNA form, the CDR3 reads TGCGTCAGCAGCCTGCGTCCGACCAGCACAGATACGCAGTATTTT.

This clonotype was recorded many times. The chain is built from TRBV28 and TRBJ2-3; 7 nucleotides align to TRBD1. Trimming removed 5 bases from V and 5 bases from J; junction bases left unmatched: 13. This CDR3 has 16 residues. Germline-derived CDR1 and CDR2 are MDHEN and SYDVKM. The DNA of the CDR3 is TGTGCCAGCAGTGTCAGGGACAGCTACCTCGGAGATACGCAGTATTTT. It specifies CASSVRDSYLGDTQYF.

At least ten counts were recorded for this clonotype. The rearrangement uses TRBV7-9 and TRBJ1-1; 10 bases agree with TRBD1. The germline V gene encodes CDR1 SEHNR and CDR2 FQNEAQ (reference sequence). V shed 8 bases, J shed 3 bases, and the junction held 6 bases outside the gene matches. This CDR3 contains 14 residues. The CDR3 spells CASLLGTGDTEAFF. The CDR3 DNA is TGTGCCAGCTTGCTTGGGACAGGGGACACTGAAGCTTTCTTT. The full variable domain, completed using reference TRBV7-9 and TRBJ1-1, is DTGVSQNPRHKITKRGQNVTFRCDPISEHNRLYWYRQTLGQGPEFLTYFQNEAQLEKSRLLSDRFSAERPKGSFSTLEIQRTEQGDSAMYLCASLLGTGDTEAFFGQGTRLTVV.

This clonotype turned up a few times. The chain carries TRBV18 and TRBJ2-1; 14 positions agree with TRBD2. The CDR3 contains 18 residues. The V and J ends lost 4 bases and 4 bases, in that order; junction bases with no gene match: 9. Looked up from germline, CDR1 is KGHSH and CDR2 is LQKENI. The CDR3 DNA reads TGTGCCAGCTCACAATCCGGGACTAGCGGGAGTAAATACAATGAGCAGTTCTTC. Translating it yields CASSQSGTSGSKYNEQFF.

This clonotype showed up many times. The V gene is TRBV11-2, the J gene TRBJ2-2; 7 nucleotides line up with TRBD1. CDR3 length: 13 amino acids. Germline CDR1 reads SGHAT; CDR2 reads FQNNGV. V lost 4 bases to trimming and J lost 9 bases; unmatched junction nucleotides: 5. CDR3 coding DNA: TGTGCCAGCAGCTCTGACAGGGCCCGGGAGCTGTTTTTT. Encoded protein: CASSSDRARELFF.

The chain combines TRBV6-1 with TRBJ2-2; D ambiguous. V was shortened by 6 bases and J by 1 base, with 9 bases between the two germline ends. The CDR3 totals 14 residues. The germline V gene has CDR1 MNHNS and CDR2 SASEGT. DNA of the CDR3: TGTGCCAGCAGAACGGAACTGAACACCGGGGAGCTGTTTTTT. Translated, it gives CASRTELNTGELFF.

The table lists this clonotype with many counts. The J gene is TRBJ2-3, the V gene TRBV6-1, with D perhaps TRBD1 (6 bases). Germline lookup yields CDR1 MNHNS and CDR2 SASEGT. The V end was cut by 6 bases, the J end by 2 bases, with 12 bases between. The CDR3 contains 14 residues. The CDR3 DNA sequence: TGTGCCAGCAGGAGGGGGACCCTCACAGATACGCAGTATTTT. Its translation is CASRRGTLTDTQYF.

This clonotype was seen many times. The CDR3 DNA follows: TGTGCCAGCAGTTCTCCGACAGGGGAAGCTTTCTTT. Translating it yields CASSSPTGEAFF. V and J are TRBV27 and TRBJ1-1; 7 bases are a match to TRBD1. The germline gives CDR1 MNHEY, CDR2 SMNVEV (reference sequence). The CDR3 has 12 amino acids. V lost 4 bases to trimming and J lost 8 bases; unmatched junction nucleotides: 4.

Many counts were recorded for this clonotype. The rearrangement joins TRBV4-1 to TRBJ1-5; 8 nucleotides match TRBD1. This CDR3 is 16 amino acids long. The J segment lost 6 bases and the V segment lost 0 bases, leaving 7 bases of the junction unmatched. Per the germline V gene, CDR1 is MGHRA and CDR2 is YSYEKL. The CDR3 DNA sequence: TGCGCCAGCAGCCAAGAGGGGGACAGGATCGGTCAGCCCCAGCATTTT. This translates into CASSQEGDRIGQPQHF.

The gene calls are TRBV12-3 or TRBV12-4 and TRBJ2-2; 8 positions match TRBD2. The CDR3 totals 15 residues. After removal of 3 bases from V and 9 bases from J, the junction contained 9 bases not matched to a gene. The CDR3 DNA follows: TGTGCCAGCAGTTTGAACGGGAGGGCCGGCCGGGAGCTGTTTTTT. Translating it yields CASSLNGRAGRELFF.

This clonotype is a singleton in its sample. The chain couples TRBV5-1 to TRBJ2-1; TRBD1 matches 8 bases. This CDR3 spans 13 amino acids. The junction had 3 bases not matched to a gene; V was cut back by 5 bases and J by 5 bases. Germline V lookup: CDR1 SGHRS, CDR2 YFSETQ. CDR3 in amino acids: CASRDRVDNEQFF. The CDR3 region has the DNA TGCGCCAGCAGGGACAGGGTAGACAATGAGCAGTTCTTC.